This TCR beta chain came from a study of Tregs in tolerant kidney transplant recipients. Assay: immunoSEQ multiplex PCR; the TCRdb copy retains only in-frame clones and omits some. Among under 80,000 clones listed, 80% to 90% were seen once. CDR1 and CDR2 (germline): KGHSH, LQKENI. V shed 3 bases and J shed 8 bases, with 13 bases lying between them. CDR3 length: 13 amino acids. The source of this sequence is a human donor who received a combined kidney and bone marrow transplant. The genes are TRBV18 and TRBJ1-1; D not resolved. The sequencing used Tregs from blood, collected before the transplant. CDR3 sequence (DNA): TGTGCCAGCTCACCGCGACCCAACAGAGAAGCTTTCTTT. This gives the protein CASSPRPNREAFF.